These T cell receptor beta chains were read from a single sample in a study of radiotherapy plus CTLA-4 blockade in lung cancer. The assay was immunoSEQ multiplex PCR, and TCRdb's table has in-frame clones only and misses some. The sample holds more than 95,000 clones, around 75% seen once. The sequencing used peripheral blood, collected from a patient treated with radiotherapy plus ipilimumab. These receptors were collected from a human donor with non-small cell lung cancer who had a partial response to radiotherapy plus ipilimumab. Each CDR3 is given with its conserved first and last residue. The D gene is left open where the match is weak. Rows give clone size only sometimes, using once, few, many, or a class for an expanded clone.

TRBD1,TRBV27,14,.,TRBJ2-5,TGTGCCAGCAGGAGGGACAGCGAGGGGGAGACCCAGTACTTC,CASRRDSEGETQYF
TRBD2,TRBV27,15,.,TRBJ2-3,TGTGCCAGCAGATTTAGCGGGAGGGCCGAAGATACGCAGTATTTT,CASRFSGRAEDTQYF
TRBD2,TRBV6-4,15,.,TRBJ2-1,TGTGCCAGCAGGGAGATAGCGGGAGGGTACAATGAGCAGTTCTTC,CASREIAGGYNEQFF
.,TRBV9,15,.,TRBJ2-1,TGTGCCAGCAGCGTAGGGGGGGATTCCTACAATGAGCAGTTCTTC,CASSVGGDSYNEQFF
.,TRBV19,12,.,TRBJ2-5,TGTGCCAGTAGTGGGGGCGCGGAGACCCAGTACTTC,CASSGGAETQYF
TRBD2,TRBV9,16,few,TRBJ2-3,TGTGCCAGCAGCGTAGAACGGCTAGCGGGATCAGATACGCAGTATTTT,CASSVERLAGSDTQYF
.,TRBV15,15,.,TRBJ1-1,TGTGCCACCAGCAGAGATTTGGGGAGTTACACTGAAGCTTTCTTT,CATSRDLGSYTEAFF
.,TRBV7-8,12,.,TRBJ1-2,TGTGCCAGCAGCTTAGGCAGGGGAGGCTACACCTTC,CASSLGRGGYTF
TRBD1,TRBV30,15,.,TRBJ1-6,TGTGCCTGGAGTGTGAAGGGGGCTGCTTATTCACCCCTCCACTTT,CAWSVKGAAYSPLHF
TRBD1,TRBV15,17,.,TRBJ1-3,TGTGCCACCAGCAGAGATATTAAGGGGGCGCGAGGAAACACCATATATTTT,CATSRDIKGARGNTIYF
.,TRBV6-5,14,.,TRBJ1-2,TGTGCCAGCAGTGAAGTTGGGGGGAGGGATGGCTACACCTTC,CASSEVGGRDGYTF
.,TRBV4-1,16,.,TRBJ2-3,TGCGCCAGCAGCCAAGAACCGGGACTTCCCACAGATACGCAGTATTTT,CASSQEPGLPTDTQYF
.,TRBV9,18,.,TRBJ1-5,TGTGCCAGCAGCAGGGGGTCCCCTGGGGGAACTAGCAATCAGCCCCAGCATTTT,CASSRGSPGGTSNQPQHF
TRBD2,TRBV27,15,.,TRBJ2-3,TGTGCCAGCAGCAAGCTAGCGGGAGGCAGGGATACGCAGTATTTT,CASSKLAGGRDTQYF
TRBD2,TRBV5-1,16,.,TRBJ2-7,TGCGCCAGCAGCTTGGAGAGTAGCGGGAGTTGGTACGAGCAGTACTTC,CASSLESSGSWYEQYF
TRBD2,TRBV18,16,.,TRBJ2-1,TGTGCCAGCTCACCACCGACTAGCGGGAGTTTCCATGAGCAGTTCTTC,CASSPPTSGSFHEQFF
.,TRBV9,13,once,TRBJ1-6,TGTGCCAGCAGCGTGGCAGGGAATTCACCCCTCCACTTT,CASSVAGNSPLHF
TRBD2,TRBV4-3,16,.,TRBJ2-3,TGCGCCAGCAGCCAGACGCCGGGACTAGCAACAGATACGCAGTATTTT,CASSQTPGLATDTQYF
.,TRBV2,13,.,TRBJ2-7,TGTGCCAGCAGAAAAGGGGAAGGATTCGAGCAGTACTTC,CASRKGEGFEQYF
.,TRBV4-1,17,.,TRBJ1-2,TGCGCCAGCAGCCAAGATCTGGTAGAACCAACTAACTATGGCTACACCTTC,CASSQDLVEPTNYGYTF
.,TRBV12-2,16,.,TRBJ2-1,TGTGCAAGTCCCCCCAAGGTGTCTAGCGGTTACAATGAGCAGTTCTTC,CASPPKVSSGYNEQFF
.,TRBV11-1,16,.,TRBJ1-1,TGTGCCAGCAGCTTAATACGCAGGGTGGTGAACACTGAAGCTTTCTTT,CASSLIRRVVNTEAFF
.,TRBV30,14,.,TRBJ2-1,TGTGCCTGGAGCCAAGCCTTAAAGCCGAATGAGCAGTTCTTC,CAWSQALKPNEQFF
.,TRBV28,11,.,TRBJ1-2,TGTGCCAGCAGTTCCAGGCTTGGCTACACCTTC,CASSSRLGYTF
.,TRBV5-1,14,.,TRBJ2-3,TGCGCCAGCAGCTTGGGTGGCGGTTCAGATACGCAGTATTTT,CASSLGGGSDTQYF
.,TRBV6-1,14,.,TRBJ1-1,TGTGCCAGCAGTGAAGTCGTCTTGAACACTGAAGCTTTCTTT,CASSEVVLNTEAFF
TRBD1,TRBV18,16,.,TRBJ2-2,TGTGCCAGCTCACGCCCCGGGACAGGGCTCACCGGGGAGCTGTTTTTT,CASSRPGTGLTGELFF
TRBD2,TRBV7-9,16,.,TRBJ2-1,TGTGCCAGCAGCTTAGTGGCTAGCGGGGTCTACAATGAGCAGTTCTTC,CASSLVASGVYNEQFF
TRBD1,TRBV11-1,18,.,TRBJ1-1,TGTGCCAGCAGCTATAGGACAGGACCCTTTCTAAGAAACACTGAAGCTTTCTTT,CASSYRTGPFLRNTEAFF